The clone carrying this T cell receptor beta chain was counted between two and nine times. The time point was: persistent/refractory GD, antithyroid drugs over 5 years with positive TRAb. RNA from PBMCs was the source of the TCR library. The sample is drawn from a study of regulatory T cells in long-lasting Graves disease. With iRepertoire HTBI primers and Arm-PCR of CDR3 regions, TCR beta libraries were built. TCRdb used MiXCR to reprocess the multiplex PCR reads, holding one entry per CDR3 protein. Of about 430,000 distinct CDR3 sequences in the sample, roughly a fifth were seen once. CDR3 length: 15 residues. Germline V gene sequence: CDR1 MGHRA, CDR2 YSYEKL. V was cut by 1 base and J by 7 bases, with 14 bases left in between.

The specimen was peripheral blood mononuclear cells (PBMCs), collected when the disease was refractory, from a patient treated with antithyroid drugs. This chain uses TRBV4-1 with TRBJ1-5; D remains ambiguous. The receptor's source is a female donor with Graves disease. CDR3 amino acids: CASSQGGGVGQPQHF. CDR3 coding DNA: TGCGCCAGCAGCCAAGGTGGTGGAGTGGGCCAGCCCCAGCATTTT.